The clone carrying this T cell receptor (beta chain) was picked up many times. Its target is unknown. MiXCR, applied by TCRdb to the RT-PCR reads, yields one record per CDR3 protein. This table has about 700,000 distinct CDR3 sequences, 14% appearing once. With 1 base removed from V and 2 bases from J, the gap between germline ends came to 6 bases. There are 14 residues in the CDR3. Germline V CDR1 and CDR2: LGHDT, YNNKEL (reference sequence). The entry originates in a study of response to subunit inactivated influenza vaccine. General study findings and limits: The authors suggested that few new T cells are recruited per seasonal influenza vaccination.

The chain is built from TRBV3-1 and TRBJ1-3; D ambiguous. The input for sequencing was PBMCs from blood, taken roughly 2 weeks before vaccination. This clonotype originated in a man in his fifties or sixties who received an inactivated influenza vaccine. The CDR3 reads CASSQARAGNTIYF. The CDR3 DNA reads as TGTGCCAGCAGCCAAGCCCGAGCTGGAAACACCATATATTTT.